The 24 T cell receptor beta chains in this list originate from one sample, sequenced in a study of CD8+CD57+ T cells in acquired aplastic anemia. Patients sequenced had flow cytometry evidence of CD8+CD57+ cell expansion. TCR beta VDJ and CDR3 profiling used genomic DNA as template. From the reads, TCRdb called clonotypes with MiXCR, one entry per CDR3 protein. The sample lists 170,000 or so distinct CDR3 sequences; 63% were seen once. Sample: sorted CD4+, CD8+, or CD8+CD57+ T cells (not recorded which) from PBMCs. The receptors derive from a human donor with aplastic anemia.

To note about this clonotype: At one of its ends the junction is not consistent with the germline gene, which may arise from a read error. The chain has TRBV7-8 and TRBJ2-7; D may be TRBD2 (6 bases). This CDR3 spans 15 amino acids. Germline V gene data show CDR1 as SGHVS and CDR2 as FQNEAQ. The DNA of the CDR3 is TGTTCCAGCAGCCCAACCGGGGGTACAACCTACGAGCAGTACTTC. It encodes CSSSPTGGTTYEQYF.

This chain joins TRBV9 and TRBJ1-1, with D possibly being TRBD1 (6 bases). Between the trimmed V and J ends, which lost 0 bases and 5 bases, there was a span of 11 bases. Germline V gives CDR1 SGDLS, CDR2 YYNGEE. The CDR3 runs to 14 residues. For the CDR3, the DNA is TGTGCCAGCAGCGTAGTGGGGGGGCGGACTGAAGCTTTCTTT. This codes for CASSVVGGRTEAFF.

This sequence joins TRBV20-1 and TRBJ1-2, with 7 bases fitting TRBD1. There are 13 residues in the CDR3. CDR1 and CDR2 (germline): DFQATT, SNEGSKA (reference sequence). Trimming took 4 bases from V and 4 from J; bases not matched to a gene: 6. The CDR3 loop reads CSANAGGSYGYTF. CDR3 sequence (DNA): TGCAGTGCTAACGCAGGGGGTAGCTATGGCTACACCTTC.

This clonotype was seen a handful of times. The genes are TRBV19 and TRBJ1-5, with 7 bases lining up with TRBD1. The V gene's germline CDR1 is LNHDA and CDR2 SQIVND (reference sequence). The CDR3 has 15 amino acids. The V and J ends lost 5 bases and 5 bases, in that order; junction bases with no gene match: 9. DNA for the CDR3: TGTGCCAGTAGTCGTAAGTCGACAGGGTATCAGCCCCAGCATTTT. This translates into CASSRKSTGYQPQHF.

The rearrangement joins TRBV24-1 to TRBJ2-3; TRBD2 matches 8 bases. Germline CDR1 reads KGHDR; CDR2 reads SFDVKD. The CDR3 extends over 15 amino acids. Unmatched junction bases numbered 5, after V lost 4 bases and J lost 3 bases. The CDR3 sequence: CATSEAGGGTDTQYF. The CDR3 DNA is TGTGCCACCAGTGAGGCGGGAGGAGGGACAGATACGCAGTATTTT.

This clonotype appeared a few times. This is likely a read error, given that the CDR3 carries no conserved phenylalanine or tryptophan at its end. The limits of the CDR3 on the DNA are not certain, so only TCRdb's listed CDR3 is given. The J gene is TRBJ1-3, the V gene TRBV19. From its first to its last residue, the CDR3 has 9 amino acids. CDR1 and CDR2 from the germline V gene are LNHDA and SQIVND (reference sequence). CDR3 amino acids: CASPQGLPR.

This rearrangement joins TRBV19 to TRBJ2-5; D tentatively reads TRBD1 or TRBD2 (6 bases each). This CDR3 is built from 19 residues. Germline V lookup: CDR1 LNHDA, CDR2 SQIVND (reference sequence). Between the trimmed V and J ends, which lost 6 bases and 5 bases, there was a span of 31 bases. CDR3 in amino acids: CASSSSASTGRGLSETQYF. Here the CDR3 DNA reads TGTGCCAGTAGCTCATCAGCATCTACAGGGCGGGGACTTTCGGAGACCCAGTACTTC.

A few counts support this clonotype. This chain links TRBV12-3 or TRBV12-4 with TRBJ1-6; D unresolved. The CDR3 spans 11 residues. The germline V and J ends were trimmed by 3 bases and 13 bases, with 7 bases remaining between them. CDR3 amino acids: CASSLGRPLHF. DNA of the CDR3: TGTGCCAGCAGTTTGGGTAGGCCCCTCCACTTT.

V usage is TRBV2 and J usage is TRBJ1-2, with 8 bases matching TRBD1. The trim removed 7 bases at V and 1 base at J, leaving 14 bases unmatched. Per germline, CDR1 SNHLY and CDR2 FYNNEI. The CDR3 has 17 residues. This CDR3 reads CASTRPDGTGVNYGYTF. Written as DNA, the CDR3 is TGTGCCAGCACTCGACCGGACGGGACAGGAGTTAACTATGGCTACACCTTC.

The rearrangement links TRBV9 to TRBJ2-1; 11 bases align to TRBD2. CDR3 length: 16 amino acids. The V gene end was trimmed by 3 bases and the J gene end by 4 bases; junction bases not matched to a gene: 6. The germline gives CDR1 SGDLS, CDR2 YYNGEE. This CDR3 reads CASSAPGLADYNEQFF. As DNA, the CDR3 is TGTGCCAGCAGCGCCCCGGGACTAGCGGATTACAATGAGCAGTTCTTC.

The rearrangement links TRBV2 to TRBJ2-5; perhaps TRBD1 as D (5 bases). The V and J ends lost 10 bases and 3 bases respectively, with 12 bases between them. This CDR3 has 12 residues. The germline V gene has CDR1 SNHLY and CDR2 FYNNEI. The CDR3 nucleotides are TGTGCCACACAGGCAAAGAAAGAGACCCAGTACTTC. Its protein product is CATQAKKETQYF.

This chain uses TRBV7-8 with TRBJ2-7; D assignment may be TRBD1 or TRBD2 (5 bases each). Germline V gene data show CDR1 as SGHVS and CDR2 as FQNEAQ. Trimming pared 5 bases from V and 1 base from J, leaving 9 bases between. The CDR3 sequence is 13 residues long. The CDR3 DNA sequence: TGTGCCAGCAGCCGGGACGGTTCCTACGAGCAGTACTTC. Translation: CASSRDGSYEQYF.

Notes on this clonotype: A much larger clone lies one base from this, so it may be a read error. The rearrangement uses TRBV12-3 or TRBV12-4 and TRBJ2-3; D not certain. V lost 4 bases to trimming and J lost 6 bases, with 14 bases between them. The CDR3 consists of 14 residues. The CDR3 coding sequence is TGTGCCAGCAGTTGGGCTGTTAGGTCCGATACGCAGTATTTT. Translated, it gives CASSWAVRSDTQYF.

The chain combines TRBV19 with TRBJ2-7; either TRBD1 or TRBD2 may supply D (5 bases each). The CDR3 is made up of 19 amino acids. The V and J ends lost 2 bases and 0 bases respectively, with 23 bases between them. Germline V CDR1 and CDR2: LNHDA, SQIVND (reference sequence). In DNA, the CDR3 is TGTGCCAGTAGTATATTCCTTGTCGGTAGTGGGGACGTCTCCTACGAGCAGTACTTC. Amino acids: CASSIFLVGSGDVSYEQYF.

Many counts were recorded for this clonotype. This chain connects TRBV7-9 to TRBJ2-3; no clear D gene. The CDR3 is made up of 14 amino acids. The germline gives CDR1 SEHNR, CDR2 FQNEAQ (reference sequence). V lost 2 bases, J lost 3 bases, and 9 bases lay in between. The CDR3 DNA reads TGTGCCAGCAGCTTAAGGAAGGGAACAGATACGCAGTATTTT. This sequence encodes CASSLRKGTDTQYF. Combining the CDR3 with reference TRBV7-9 and TRBJ2-3 gives the whole variable domain DTGVSQNPRHKITKRGQNVTFRCDPISEHNRLYWYRQTLGQGPEFLTYFQNEAQLEKSRLLSDRFSAERPKGSFSTLEIQRTEQGDSAMYLCASSLRKGTDTQYFGPGTRLTVL.

This clonotype appeared many times. V and J are TRBV20-1 and TRBJ2-7; possible D gene TRBD2, 6 bases. Germline-derived CDR1 and CDR2 are DFQATT and SNEGSKA (reference sequence). The CDR3 contains 14 residues. V was pared by 3 bases and J by 4 bases, with 16 bases between. The chain's CDR3 is CSASSTVEGYEQYF. The CDR3 coding sequence is TGCAGTGCTAGTTCGACAGTGGAGGGATACGAGCAGTACTTC.

This chain's CDR3 is CASSPQSTGYGYTF. The CDR3 region has the DNA TGTGCCAGCAGTCCCCAGTCGACAGGATATGGCTACACCTTC. The rearrangement links TRBV27 to TRBJ1-2, with D perhaps TRBD1 (6 bases). V dropped 5 bases and J dropped 5 bases, with 15 bases sitting between them. The germline CDR1 and CDR2 sequences are MNHEY and SMNVEV (reference sequence). The CDR3 has 14 residues.

This clonotype appeared many times. V usage is TRBV6-5 and J usage is TRBJ1-1; unclear D gene. This CDR3 has 14 amino acids. Trimming stripped 5 bases from V and 4 bases from J, with 14 bases between. Looked up from germline, CDR1 is MNHEY and CDR2 is SVGAGI. The chain's CDR3 is CASSSYLVGTEAFF. The DNA for the CDR3 is TGTGCCAGCAGTAGTTACCTTGTCGGCACTGAAGCTTTCTTT.

This clonotype was recorded a few times. The J gene is TRBJ2-3, the V gene TRBV20-1; 7 bases line up with TRBD1. There are 14 residues in the CDR3. Losses at the gene ends were 6 bases for V and 0 bases for J; bases not matched to a gene: 6. Germline V gene lookup returns CDR1 DFQATT and CDR2 SNEGSKA (reference sequence). CDR3 sequence (DNA): TGCAGTGCGAACCGGGACAGAAGCACAGATACGCAGTATTTT. Its protein is CSANRDRSTDTQYF.

The V gene is TRBV20-1, the J gene TRBJ1-1; D may be TRBD1 (5 bases). The CDR3 has 14 amino acids. Trimming took 6 bases from V and 0 from J, leaving 14 bases between them. CDR1 and CDR2 (germline): DFQATT, SNEGSKA (reference sequence). The CDR3: CSADRYTMNTEAFF. CDR3 in DNA: TGCAGTGCAGACAGATATACCATGAACACTGAAGCTTTCTTT.

The chain joins TRBV7-8 to TRBJ2-7; 8 nucleotides agree with TRBD2. The CDR3 is 16 residues long. Germline assignment: CDR1 SGHVS and CDR2 FQNEAQ. V trimming: 5 bases; J trimming: 0 bases; junction bases outside the gene matches: 9. Here the CDR3 reads CASSPSSGSLSYEQYF. Here the CDR3 DNA reads TGTGCCAGCAGCCCAAGCAGCGGGAGCCTCTCCTACGAGCAGTACTTC. Together with reference TRBV7-8 and TRBJ2-7, the CDR3 gives the full variable domain: GAGVSQSPRYKVAKRGQDVALRCDPISGHVSLFWYQQALGQGPEFLTYFQNEAQLDKSGLPSDRFFAERPEGSVSTLKIQRTQQEDSAVYLCASSPSSGSLSYEQYFGPGTRLTVT.

This clonotype was seen ten or more times. The genes are TRBV11-2 and TRBJ2-3; TRBD2 matches 7 bases. V dropped 7 bases and J dropped 3; count of bases not matched to a gene: 7. The CDR3 runs to 14 residues. The germline V gene encodes CDR1 SGHAT and CDR2 FQNNGV. In DNA form, the CDR3 reads TGTGCCAGCACCTCATCACTAGCGACAGATACGCAGTATTTT. It codes for CASTSSLATDTQYF.

In this sample, this clonotype turned up once. Given the absence of the conserved phenylalanine or tryptophan at the CDR3 end, a read error is likely. The DNA is omitted, as the CDR3 cannot be located on it reliably, and the CDR3 follows TCRdb's listing. The chain joins TRBV9 to TRBJ1-6. Germline CDR1 is SGDLS and CDR2 is YYNGEE. The CDR3 comprises 9 residues, both ends counted. The CDR3 is CASSVGSSP.

The chain uses TRBV7-2 and TRBJ2-3; D perhaps matches TRBD2 (7 bases). CDR1 is SGHTA, CDR2 FQGNSA, per germline. The CDR3 contains 15 residues. Between the trimmed V and J ends, which lost 5 bases and 2 bases, there was a span of 14 bases. The CDR3 sequence is CASSGFGGATDTQYF. The CDR3 DNA sequence: TGTGCCAGCAGCGGGTTTGGGGGGGCCACAGATACGCAGTATTTT.